A selection of T cell receptor beta chains follows, all from one sample in a study of blood T cell repertoires in COVID-19. This table comes from immunoSEQ multiplex PCR, and its TCRdb copy is limited to in-frame clones, with some not included. Of 200,000 to 250,000 clones in the sample, roughly 86% were seen once. The source material was peripheral blood. The receptors here all came from a woman in her thirties or forties with acute or convalescent COVID-19. Each CDR3 is given with its conserved first and last residue. Each record gives: D gene, clone size, J gene, V gene, CDR3 DNA, CDR3 protein. A D gene is named only where the DNA matches it firmly. Part of the rows lack a size; the others show once, few, many or a class for expanded clones.

D: -; size: -; J: TRBJ2-7; V: TRBV6-6; DNA: TGTGCCAGCAGTTACGGCGGATACTACGAGCAGTACTTC; CDR3: CASSYGGYYEQYF
D: -; size: -; J: TRBJ2-7; V: TRBV2; DNA: TGTGCCAGCAGCACTCACCCGGGATCCTACTCCTACGAGCAGTACTTC; CDR3: CASSTHPGSYSYEQYF
D: TRBD2; size: once; J: TRBJ2-5; V: TRBV7-9; DNA: TGTGCCAGCAGCCCCCTAGCGGGAGAGTTCTGGGAGACCCAGTACTTC; CDR3: CASSPLAGEFWETQYF
D: -; size: once; J: TRBJ1-1; V: TRBV5-1; DNA: TGCGCCAGCAGCCTGAGCGGGACACTGAACACTGAAGCTTTCTTT; CDR3: CASSLSGTLNTEAFF
D: TRBD2; size: -; J: TRBJ2-7; V: TRBV19; DNA: TGTGCCAGTAGTCCACTAGCGGAACCCTACGAGCAGTACTTC; CDR3: CASSPLAEPYEQYF
D: TRBD1; size: -; J: TRBJ2-2; V: TRBV7-6; DNA: TGTGCCAGCAGCTGGGACAGGGGGCGCGACACCGGGGAGCTGTTTTTT; CDR3: CASSWDRGRDTGELFF
D: TRBD1; size: -; J: TRBJ2-2; V: TRBV29-1; DNA: TGCAGCGCAACAGGGGGAAGGAACACCGGGGAGCTGTTTTTT; CDR3: CSATGGRNTGELFF
D: -; size: -; J: TRBJ2-6; V: TRBV19; DNA: TGTGCCAGTAGTACCACCTGGGCAGGGGCCAACGTCCTGACTTTC; CDR3: CASSTTWAGANVLTF
D: -; size: -; J: TRBJ2-7; V: TRBV4-2; DNA: TGTGCCAGCAGCCAGCAGGGGTCCTACGAGCAGTACTTC; CDR3: CASSQQGSYEQYF
D: -; size: -; J: TRBJ1-1; V: TRBV27; DNA: TGTGCCAGCAGCCGTTGGGGCAGAGAAGCTTTCTTT; CDR3: CASSRWGREAFF
D: -; size: -; J: TRBJ1-2; V: TRBV3-1/TRBV3-2; DNA: TGTGCCAGCGCAGGGAACCAACACCTCTATGGCTACACCTTC; CDR3: CASAGNQHLYGYTF
D: -; size: -; J: TRBJ2-7; V: TRBV5-6; DNA: TGTGCCAGCAGCTTTTGGGGGGAAACCTACGAGCAGTACTTC; CDR3: CASSFWGETYEQYF
D: -; size: -; J: TRBJ1-2; V: TRBV19; DNA: TGTGCCAGTAGTAGCTCCCCCACCGGGACAAGAGGCTACACCTTC; CDR3: CASSSSPTGTRGYTF
D: -; size: -; J: TRBJ1-2; V: TRBV5-6; DNA: TGTGCCAGCAGCTTGGACAGCCCCAGGGACTATGGCTACACCTTC; CDR3: CASSLDSPRDYGYTF
D: -; size: -; J: TRBJ1-2; V: TRBV18; DNA: TGTGCCAGCTCACCCCTGACGCCCACAGACAGCTATGGCTACACCTTC; CDR3: CASSPLTPTDSYGYTF
D: TRBD1; size: -; J: TRBJ2-3; V: TRBV13; DNA: TGTGCCAGCAGCTTATCGGACAGGGGGGGCACAGATACGCAGTATTTT; CDR3: CASSLSDRGGTDTQYF
D: TRBD2; size: -; J: TRBJ2-7; V: TRBV7-2; DNA: TGTGCCAGCAGCTTAGCCCTAGCGGGAGGGCAGGGCGAGCAGTACTTC; CDR3: CASSLALAGGQGEQYF
D: TRBD1; size: -; J: TRBJ2-5; V: TRBV5-1; DNA: TGCGCCAGCAGCTTGGAGGACAGGGAGGAAGAGACCCAGTACTTC; CDR3: CASSLEDREEETQYF
D: -; size: few; J: TRBJ1-3; V: TRBV6-5; DNA: TGTGCCAGCAGCTTTGACACCACCTCTGGAAACACCATATATTTT; CDR3: CASSFDTTSGNTIYF
D: TRBD2; size: once; J: TRBJ2-3; V: TRBV10-3; DNA: TGTGCCATCTCTGTGAGGGGAGGGCCCCCAGATACGCAGTATTTT; CDR3: CAISVRGGPPDTQYF
D: -; size: -; J: TRBJ2-3; V: TRBV9; DNA: TGTGCCAGCAGCGTAGGTTCGGGGGGCCTGAGCACAGATACGCAGTATTTT; CDR3: CASSVGSGGLSTDTQYF
D: -; size: once; J: TRBJ1-1; V: TRBV4-1; DNA: TGCGCCAGCAGCCAAGGGGGAGATGAAGCTTTCTTT; CDR3: CASSQGGDEAFF
D: TRBD2; size: -; J: TRBJ2-3; V: TRBV5-1; DNA: TGCGCCAGCAGCTTGTCTATAGCGGGGGGGCCGCCAGATACGCAGTATTTT; CDR3: CASSLSIAGGPPDTQYF
D: -; size: -; J: TRBJ1-2; V: TRBV27; DNA: TGTGCCAGTAGAAGGACAGATACCTATGGCTACACCTTC; CDR3: CASRRTDTYGYTF